Only a few counts were recorded for the clone carrying this T cell receptor (beta chain). As yet, its antigen is unknown. Germline V gives CDR1 LNHDA, CDR2 SQIVND (reference sequence). V lost 4 bases and J lost 6; bases outside the gene matches: 1. The CDR3 length is 13 residues. The source of the sample is a study of CD8+CD57+ T cells in acquired aplastic anemia. Turning to the study itself: Sorted CD4+ and CD8+ cells gave an average of 3.2 ug of DNA.

All patients picked for sequencing had shown, by flow cytometry, an expansion of CD8+CD57+ cells. Patients had not yet gotten any therapy when their blood was taken for sampling. Genomic DNA acted as the template from which TCR beta VDJ combination and CDR3 sequence profiling were carried out. TCRdb reanalysed the reads using MiXCR and keeps one entry per CDR3 protein. Among about 160,000 distinct CDR3 sequences listed, about 45% were seen once. Study findings and constraints: No significant difference in CD8+ Simpson's diversity was found between patients and controls.

The gene calls are TRBV19 and TRBJ1-5; 9 bases are shared with TRBD1. This clonotype was sampled from a human donor with aplastic anemia. Sequencing was done on a sample of sorted CD4+, CD8+, or CD8+CD57+ T cells (not recorded which) from PBMCs. The CDR3 region has the DNA TGTGCCAGTAGTAGACAGGGGGGTCAGCCCCAGCATTTT. It specifies CASSRQGGQPQHF.